The source of this T cell receptor (beta chain) is a study of blood T cell repertoires in COVID-19. As for the study in general: Donors in the United States, Italy and Spain gave samples during acute or convalescent COVID-19.

CDR3 length equals 15 residues. Trimming removed 0 bases from V and 7 bases from J, with 16 bases in between. CDR1 and CDR2 from the germline V gene are MNHEY and SMNVEV (reference sequence). TCRdb's table, derived via immunoSEQ multiplex PCR, lists solely in-frame clones and lacks some. The data hold about 250,000 clones, with approximately 82% observed a single time. Sequenced sample: peripheral blood. This clonotype was obtained from a man aged 35 to 55 with active or convalescent COVID-19. The rearrangement joins TRBV27 to TRBJ2-7, with a tentative D call TRBD2 (6 bases). Here the CDR3 DNA reads TGTGCCAGCAGTTTATCGCCGGGGACTCTTGGGGAGCAGTACTTC. The encoded protein is CASSLSPGTLGEQYF.